The clone carrying this TCR beta chain was seen repeatedly, ten times or more. Antigen: not known. This record comes from a study of spatial heterogeneity in lung cancer. On the study more broadly: For tumor regions, TCR transcript counts showed a strong correlation with a T cell module score derived from matched bulk RNA-seq.

TCRdb called the 5' RACE reads again in MiXCR, with one record for every CDR3 protein. The sample records some 97,000 distinct CDR3 sequences, approximately 4.7% being singletons. The time point here: sample taken at primary tumor resection. The donor group consisted of over 55 patients who had untreated, early-stage non-small cell lung cancer. The sequenced material consisted of unsorted whole RNA from tumor, nontumor lung or frozen PBMC. Findings of the study overall: Within tumors, counts of expanded alpha and beta TCRs tracked tumor mutation counts.

V lost 5 bases and J lost 4; bases outside the gene matches: 7. The CDR3 is 13 amino acids. CDR1 is SQVTM and CDR2 is ANQGSEA in the germline V gene. The sequence was collected from a male donor with early-stage non-small cell lung cancer. The material was lung tumor tissue, obtained at surgery. The V call is TRBV29-1, the J call TRBJ1-2, with 7 bases matching TRBD1. The CDR3 nucleotides are TGCAGCGTTTCTACAGGGGACGGCTATGGCTACACCTTC. It specifies CSVSTGDGYGYTF.